This TCR beta chain comes out of a study of T-cell memory formation after mild COVID-19. Study information: TCR clusters largely stayed donor specific.

V was cut by 0 bases and J by 10 bases, with 13 bases left in between. The CDR3 length is 14 residues. This clonotype was seen a few times. The antigen is undetermined. Points from the study as a whole: Later expanders leaned CD4+, whereas day 15 to 85 contracting clones were balanced CD4/CD8.

Constant-segment primers served in 5'RACE that generated TCR alpha and TCR beta cDNA libraries bearing sample barcodes and UMIs. TCRdb redid the calling of the 5' RACE reads with MiXCR, one entry per CDR3 protein. The table records 550,000 to 700,000 distinct CDR3 sequences, roughly 18% of them present only once. The receptor comes from an adult woman who had mild COVID-19 (a few samples of this study predate the infection). Cell type and time point are not known. The sample consisted of PBMCs or a T cell subset sorted from them (not recorded which). The gene calls are TRBV12-3 or TRBV12-4 and TRBJ1-3, with D unresolved. CDR3: CASSLARSARTIYF. CDR3 DNA: TGTGCCAGCAGTTTAGCGCGTAGTGCTCGGACCATATATTTT.